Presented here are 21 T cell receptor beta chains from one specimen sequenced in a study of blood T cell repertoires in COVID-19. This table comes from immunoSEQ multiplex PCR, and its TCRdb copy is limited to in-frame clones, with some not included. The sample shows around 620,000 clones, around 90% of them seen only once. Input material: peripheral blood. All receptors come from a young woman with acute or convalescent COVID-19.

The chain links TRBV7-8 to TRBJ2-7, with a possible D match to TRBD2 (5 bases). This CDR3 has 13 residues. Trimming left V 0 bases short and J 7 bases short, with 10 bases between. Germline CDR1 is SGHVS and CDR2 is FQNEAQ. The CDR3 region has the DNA TGTGCCAGCAGCTTAGCCGGGGTGGGGGAGCAGTACTTC. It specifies CASSLAGVGEQYF. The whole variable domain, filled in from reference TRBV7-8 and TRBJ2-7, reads GAGVSQSPRYKVAKRGQDVALRCDPISGHVSLFWYQQALGQGPEFLTYFQNEAQLDKSGLPSDRFFAERPEGSVSTLKIQRTQQEDSAVYLCASSLAGVGEQYFGPGTRLTVT.

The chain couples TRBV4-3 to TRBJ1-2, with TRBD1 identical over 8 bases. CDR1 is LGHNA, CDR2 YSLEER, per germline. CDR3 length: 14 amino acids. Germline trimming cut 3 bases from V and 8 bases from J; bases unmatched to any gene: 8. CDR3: CASSHFDRGSGYTF. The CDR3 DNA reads TGCGCCAGCAGCCACTTCGACAGGGGAAGCGGCTACACCTTC.

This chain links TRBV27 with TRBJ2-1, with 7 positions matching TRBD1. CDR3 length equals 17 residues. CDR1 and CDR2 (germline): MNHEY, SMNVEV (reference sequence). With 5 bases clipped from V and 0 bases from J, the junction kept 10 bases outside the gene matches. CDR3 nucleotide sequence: TGTGCCAGCAGTCTCCGGACAGGTCAGGGCTCCTACAATGAGCAGTTCTTC. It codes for CASSLRTGQGSYNEQFF.

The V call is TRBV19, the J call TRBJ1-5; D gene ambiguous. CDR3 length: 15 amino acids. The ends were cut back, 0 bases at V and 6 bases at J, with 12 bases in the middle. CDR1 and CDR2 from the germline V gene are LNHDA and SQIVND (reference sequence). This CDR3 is CASSIEPPRAQPQHF. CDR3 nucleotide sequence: TGTGCCAGTAGTATAGAACCACCGCGGGCTCAGCCCCAGCATTTT.

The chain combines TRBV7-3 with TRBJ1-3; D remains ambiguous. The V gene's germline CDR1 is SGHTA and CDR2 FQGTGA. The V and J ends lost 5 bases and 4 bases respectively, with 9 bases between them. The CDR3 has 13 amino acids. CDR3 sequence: CASSPTGGNTIYF. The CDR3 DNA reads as TGTGCCAGCAGCCCGACGGGGGGAAACACCATATATTTT.

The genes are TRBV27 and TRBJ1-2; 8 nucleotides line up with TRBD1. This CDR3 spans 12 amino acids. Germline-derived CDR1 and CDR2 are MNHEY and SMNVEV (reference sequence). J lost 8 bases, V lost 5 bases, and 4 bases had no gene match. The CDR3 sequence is CASSNTGGGYTF. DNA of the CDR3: TGTGCCAGCAGTAACACAGGGGGGGGCTACACCTTC.

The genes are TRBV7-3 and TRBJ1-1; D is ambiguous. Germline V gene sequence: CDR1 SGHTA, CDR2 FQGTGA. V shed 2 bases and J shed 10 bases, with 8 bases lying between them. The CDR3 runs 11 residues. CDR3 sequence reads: CASSLSRGAFF. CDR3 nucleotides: TGTGCCAGCAGCTTATCTCGGGGAGCTTTCTTT.

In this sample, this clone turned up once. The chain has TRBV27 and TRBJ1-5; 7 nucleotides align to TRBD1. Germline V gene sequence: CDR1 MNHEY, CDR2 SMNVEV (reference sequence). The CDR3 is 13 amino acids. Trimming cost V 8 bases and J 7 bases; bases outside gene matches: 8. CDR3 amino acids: CASPTDRLQPQHF. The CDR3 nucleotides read TGTGCCAGCCCTACGGACAGGTTGCAGCCCCAGCATTTT.

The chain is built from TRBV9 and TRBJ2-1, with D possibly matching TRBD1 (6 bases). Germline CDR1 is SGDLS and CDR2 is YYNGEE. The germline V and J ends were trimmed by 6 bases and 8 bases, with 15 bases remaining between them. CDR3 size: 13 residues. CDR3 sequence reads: CASNDNQGYEQFF. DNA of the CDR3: TGTGCCAGCAACGATAATCAGGGGTATGAGCAGTTCTTC.

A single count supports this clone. The CDR3 bases are TGTGCCAGTAGTAGCTGGACAGACCTTACCTTCTATGGCTACACCTTC. This translates into CASSSWTDLTFYGYTF. V is TRBV19 and J is TRBJ1-2; TRBD1 might be the D (6 bases). Germline CDR1 LNHDA, CDR2 SQIVND (reference sequence). This CDR3 has 16 amino acids. The V end lost 4 bases, the J end lost 4 bases, and 19 bases lay between the germline ends.

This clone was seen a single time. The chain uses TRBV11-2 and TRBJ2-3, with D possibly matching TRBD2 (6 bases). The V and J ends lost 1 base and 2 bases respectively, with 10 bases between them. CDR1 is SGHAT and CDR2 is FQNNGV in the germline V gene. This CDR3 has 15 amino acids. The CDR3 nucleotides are TGTGCCAGCAGCTTAGGGGTAGCGGACACAGATACGCAGTATTTT. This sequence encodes CASSLGVADTDTQYF.

CDR3 region: CASSLAVTGVDYGYTF. The CDR3 region has the DNA TGTGCCAGCAGCTTAGCAGTGACAGGGGTTGACTATGGCTACACCTTC. This rearrangement joins TRBV7-9 to TRBJ1-2; TRBD1 agrees at 8 bases. Trimming cost V 0 bases and J 3 bases; bases outside gene matches: 6. In germline, CDR1 is SEHNR, CDR2 FQNEAQ (reference sequence). The CDR3 extends over 16 amino acids.

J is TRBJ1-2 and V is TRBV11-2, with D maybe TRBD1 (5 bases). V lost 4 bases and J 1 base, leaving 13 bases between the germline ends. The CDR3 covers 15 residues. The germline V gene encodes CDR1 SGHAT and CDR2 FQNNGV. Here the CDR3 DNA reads TGTGCCAGCAGCTCAGACGGGGGATTTAACTATGGCTACACCTTC. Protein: CASSSDGGFNYGYTF.

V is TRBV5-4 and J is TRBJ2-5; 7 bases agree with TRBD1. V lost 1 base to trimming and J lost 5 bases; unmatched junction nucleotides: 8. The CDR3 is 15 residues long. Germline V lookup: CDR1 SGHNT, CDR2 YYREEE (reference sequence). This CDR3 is CASSLRQGWRETQYF. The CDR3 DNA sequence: TGTGCCAGCAGCTTGCGACAGGGATGGCGGGAGACCCAGTACTTC.

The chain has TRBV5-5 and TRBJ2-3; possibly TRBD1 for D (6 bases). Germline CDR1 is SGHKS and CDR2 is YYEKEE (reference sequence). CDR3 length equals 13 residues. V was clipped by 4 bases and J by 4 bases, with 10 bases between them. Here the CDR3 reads CASSPDRPDTQYF. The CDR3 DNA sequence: TGTGCCAGCAGCCCCGACAGGCCAGATACGCAGTATTTT.

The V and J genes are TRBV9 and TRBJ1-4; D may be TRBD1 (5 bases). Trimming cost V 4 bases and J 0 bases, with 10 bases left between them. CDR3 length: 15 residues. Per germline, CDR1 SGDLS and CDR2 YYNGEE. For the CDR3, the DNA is TGTGCCAGCAGCCCTGACAGACCAACTAATGAAAAACTGTTTTTT. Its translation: CASSPDRPTNEKLFF.

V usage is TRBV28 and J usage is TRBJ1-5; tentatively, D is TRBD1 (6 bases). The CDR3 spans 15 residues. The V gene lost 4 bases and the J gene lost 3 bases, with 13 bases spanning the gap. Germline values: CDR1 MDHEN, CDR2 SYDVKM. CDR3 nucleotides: TGTGCCAGCAGTTCCTTGGCAGGGGTCAATCAGCCCCAGCATTTT. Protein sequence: CASSSLAGVNQPQHF.

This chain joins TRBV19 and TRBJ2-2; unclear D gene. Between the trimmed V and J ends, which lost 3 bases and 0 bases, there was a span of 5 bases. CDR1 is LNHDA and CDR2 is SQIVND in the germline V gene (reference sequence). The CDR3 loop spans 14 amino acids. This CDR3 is CASSISANTGELFF. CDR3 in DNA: TGTGCCAGTAGTATTTCCGCGAACACCGGGGAGCTGTTTTTT.

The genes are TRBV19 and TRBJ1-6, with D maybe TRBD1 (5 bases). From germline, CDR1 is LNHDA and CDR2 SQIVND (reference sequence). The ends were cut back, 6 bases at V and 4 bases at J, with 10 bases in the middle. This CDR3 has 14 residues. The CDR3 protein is CASRGPNYNSPLHF. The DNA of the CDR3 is TGTGCCAGTAGGGGGCCGAATTATAATTCACCCCTCCACTTT.

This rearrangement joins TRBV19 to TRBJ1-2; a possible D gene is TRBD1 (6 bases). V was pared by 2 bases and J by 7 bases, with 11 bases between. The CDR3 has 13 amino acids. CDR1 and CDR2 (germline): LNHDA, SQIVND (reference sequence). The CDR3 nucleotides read TGTGCCAGTAGTATAACAGGGCCCAGTGGCTACACCTTC. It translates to CASSITGPSGYTF.

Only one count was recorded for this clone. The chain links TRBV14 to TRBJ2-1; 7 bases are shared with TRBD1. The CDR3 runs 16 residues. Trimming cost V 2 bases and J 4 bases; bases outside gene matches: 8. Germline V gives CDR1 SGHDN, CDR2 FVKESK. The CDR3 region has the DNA TGTGCCAGCAGCCAATGGGCAGGGGGAGTATACAATGAGCAGTTCTTC. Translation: CASSQWAGGVYNEQFF.